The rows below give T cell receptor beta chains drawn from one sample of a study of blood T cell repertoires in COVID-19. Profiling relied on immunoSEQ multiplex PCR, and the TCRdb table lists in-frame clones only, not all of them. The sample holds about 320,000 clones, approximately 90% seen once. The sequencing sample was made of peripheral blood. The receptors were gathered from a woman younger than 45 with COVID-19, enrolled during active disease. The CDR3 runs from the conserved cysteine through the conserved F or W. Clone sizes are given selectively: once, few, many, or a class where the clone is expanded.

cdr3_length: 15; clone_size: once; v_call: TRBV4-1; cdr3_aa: CASSQEPGDRGEAFF
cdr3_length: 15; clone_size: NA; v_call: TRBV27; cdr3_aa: CASSDQVDGIYGYTF
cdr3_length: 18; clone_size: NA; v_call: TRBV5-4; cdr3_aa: CASSPDSLSLKSGNTIYF
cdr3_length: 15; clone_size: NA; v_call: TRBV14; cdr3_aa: CASSPRMGQVETQYF
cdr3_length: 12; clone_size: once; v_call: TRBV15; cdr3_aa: CATGEMNTEAFF
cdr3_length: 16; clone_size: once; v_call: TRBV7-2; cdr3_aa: CASSLEAGALIGELFF
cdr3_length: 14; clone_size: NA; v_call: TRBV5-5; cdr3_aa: CASSSRTGIYEQYF
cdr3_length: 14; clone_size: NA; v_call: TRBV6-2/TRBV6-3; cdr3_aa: CASSYEGAPSEQYF
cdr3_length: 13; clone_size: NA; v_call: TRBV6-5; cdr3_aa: CATRDRGIDTQYF
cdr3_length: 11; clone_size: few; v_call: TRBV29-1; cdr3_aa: CSVTQGNTIYF
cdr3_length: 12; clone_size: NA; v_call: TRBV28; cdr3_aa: CASTPSWGELFF
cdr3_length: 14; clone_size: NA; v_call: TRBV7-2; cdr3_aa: CASSLALAQGTQYF
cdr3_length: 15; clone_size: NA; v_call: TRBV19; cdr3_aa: CASSFGQMNTGELFF
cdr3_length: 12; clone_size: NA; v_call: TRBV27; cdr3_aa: CASSKRGNEQFF
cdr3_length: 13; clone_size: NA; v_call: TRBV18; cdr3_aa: CASSPQGGETQYF
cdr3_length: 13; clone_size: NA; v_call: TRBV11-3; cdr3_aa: CASSLGERRTQYF
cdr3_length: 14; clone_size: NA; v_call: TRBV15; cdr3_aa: CATSRDLAGMGYTF
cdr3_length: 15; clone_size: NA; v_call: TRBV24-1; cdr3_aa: CATSEHRGRGWELFF
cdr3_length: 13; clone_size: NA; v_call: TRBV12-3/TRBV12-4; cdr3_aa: CASSLTDNQPQHF
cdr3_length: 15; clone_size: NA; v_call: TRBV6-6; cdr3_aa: CASSYRGARTDTQYF
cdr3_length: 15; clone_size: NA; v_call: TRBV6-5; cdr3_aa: CASSIRQHNPYGYTF
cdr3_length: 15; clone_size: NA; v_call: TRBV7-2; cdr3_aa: CASSFRRGDNQPQHF
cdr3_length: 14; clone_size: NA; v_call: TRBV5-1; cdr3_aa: CASSLVPQNTEAFF
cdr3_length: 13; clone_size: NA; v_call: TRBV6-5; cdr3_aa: CASSYSGTRPLHF
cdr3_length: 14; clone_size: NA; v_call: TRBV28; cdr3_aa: CASSFGGGGNTIYF
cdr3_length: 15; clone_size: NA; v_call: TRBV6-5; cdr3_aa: CASSTRQGVSGELFF
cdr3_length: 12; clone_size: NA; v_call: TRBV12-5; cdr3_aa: CASGLSGGGYTF
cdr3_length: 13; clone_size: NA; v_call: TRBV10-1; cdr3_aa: CASTTANTGELFF
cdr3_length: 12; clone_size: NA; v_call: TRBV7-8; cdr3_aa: CASSPQGDTQYF
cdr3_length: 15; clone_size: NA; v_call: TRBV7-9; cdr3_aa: CASSNDRDSNQPQHF
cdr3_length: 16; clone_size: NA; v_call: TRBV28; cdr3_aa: CASSTRLAQSYNEQFF
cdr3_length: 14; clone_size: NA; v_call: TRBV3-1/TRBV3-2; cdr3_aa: CASSQGQGARGYTF
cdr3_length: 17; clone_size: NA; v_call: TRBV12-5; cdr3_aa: CASGLGRGSSVTDTQYF
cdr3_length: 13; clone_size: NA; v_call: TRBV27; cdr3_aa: CASSLFGNSPLHF
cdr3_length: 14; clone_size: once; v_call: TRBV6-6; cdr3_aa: CASSYSGAPYEQYF
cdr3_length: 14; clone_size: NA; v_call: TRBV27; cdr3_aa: CASSQQGVNTEAFF
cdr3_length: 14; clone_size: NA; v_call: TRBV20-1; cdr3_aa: CSASLSPLNYEQYF
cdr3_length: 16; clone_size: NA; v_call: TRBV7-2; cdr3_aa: CASSSGGATYNSPLHF
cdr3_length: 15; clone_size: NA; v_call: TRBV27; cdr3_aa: CASSFRLRGTDTQYF
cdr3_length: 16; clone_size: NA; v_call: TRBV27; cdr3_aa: CASSLKGGGRGNTIYF
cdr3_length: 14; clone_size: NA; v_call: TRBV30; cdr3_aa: CAWSTAGVWNEQFF
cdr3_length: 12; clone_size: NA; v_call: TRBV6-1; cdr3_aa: CASSEQGDGYTF
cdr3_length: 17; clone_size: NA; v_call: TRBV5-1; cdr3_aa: CASSRLTGAGMGTEAFF
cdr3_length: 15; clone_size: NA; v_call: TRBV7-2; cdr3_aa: CASSKNQGTSEKLFF
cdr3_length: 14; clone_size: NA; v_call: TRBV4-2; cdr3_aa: CASSQVGGAYGYTF
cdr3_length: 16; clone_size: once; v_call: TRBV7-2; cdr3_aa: CASSSAGGRQYNEQFF
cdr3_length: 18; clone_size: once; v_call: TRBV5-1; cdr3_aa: CASSTTARTGSGDQPQHF
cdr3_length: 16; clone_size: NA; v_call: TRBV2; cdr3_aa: CASSGTSGGSSYEQYF
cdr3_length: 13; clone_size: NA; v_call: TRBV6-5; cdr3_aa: CASRRDRNQPQHF
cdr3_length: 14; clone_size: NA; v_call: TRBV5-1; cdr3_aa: CASSIGQTNTEAFF
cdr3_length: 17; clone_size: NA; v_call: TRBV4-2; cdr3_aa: CASSQEPSGGRTDTQYF
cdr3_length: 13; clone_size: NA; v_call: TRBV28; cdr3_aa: CASSFLGISPLHF
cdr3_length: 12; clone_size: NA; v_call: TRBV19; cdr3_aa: CASSSSSGGYTF
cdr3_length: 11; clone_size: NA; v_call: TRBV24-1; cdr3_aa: CATSQGPEAFF